This TCR beta chain comes out of a study of vaccination and CD4 T cells after COVID-19. The Oncomine TCR Beta short-read assay was applied to DNA of cultured CD4+ T cells. Each CDR3 protein is one row after TCRdb ran MiXCR on the PCR reads. This table has roughly 7,000 distinct CDR3 sequences, about 41% appearing once. Turning to this clonotype: Its specificity is unknown.

Stated treatment: approximately 9-day PBMC culture with coronavirus spike peptide pools or control peptides (ViraFEST assay). Those CD4+ T cells from the unexposed donor predate the COVID-19 pandemic (2011-2018). The clonotype was recovered from a human donor in good health. Sequencing input: CD4+ T cells from blood, cultured in vitro.

CDR3 residues: CASFRVRDGYTF. The CDR3 nucleotides are TGTGCCAGCTTTAGGGTGCGTGATGGCTACACCTTC. The chain employs TRBV25-1 and TRBJ1-2; no clear D. This CDR3 spans 12 amino acids. Germline lookup yields CDR1 MGHDK and CDR2 SYGVNS. V was cut by 8 bases and J by 6 bases, with 13 bases left in between.